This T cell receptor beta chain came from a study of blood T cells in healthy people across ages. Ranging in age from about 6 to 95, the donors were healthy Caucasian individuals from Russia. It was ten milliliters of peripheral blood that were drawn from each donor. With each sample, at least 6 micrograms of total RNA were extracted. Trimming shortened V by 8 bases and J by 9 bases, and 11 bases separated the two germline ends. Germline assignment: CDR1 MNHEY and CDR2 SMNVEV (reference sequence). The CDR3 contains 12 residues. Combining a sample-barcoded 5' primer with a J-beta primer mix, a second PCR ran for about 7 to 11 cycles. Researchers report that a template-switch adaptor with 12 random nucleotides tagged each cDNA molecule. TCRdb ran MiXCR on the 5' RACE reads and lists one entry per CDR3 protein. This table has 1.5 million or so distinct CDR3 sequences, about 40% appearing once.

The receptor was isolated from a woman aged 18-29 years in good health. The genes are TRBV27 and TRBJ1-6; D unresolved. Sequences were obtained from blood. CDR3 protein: CASSEGGSPLHF. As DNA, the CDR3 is TGTGCCAGCTCCGAAGGAGGTTCACCCCTCCACTTT.